This TCR beta chain is from a study of human T cells and chemical hapten exposure. Background on the study: Application of 0.01% DPC to the upper back was done by patch test, with a reading at 6 days. General study results and limits: The presence of alopecia in the donors means their immune response may differ from healthy people's. Sensitizing to DPC left TCRs with a frequency above 1 in 1000 unaltered.

V shed 6 bases and J 2 bases; nucleotides not matched to a gene: 8. The CDR3 spans 16 residues. TCRdb used MiXCR to reprocess the RACE reads, holding one entry per CDR3 protein. The sample includes some 70,000 distinct CDR3 sequences, 11% seen only once; the top ten take roughly 5%. Noted time point: pre-sensitization, week 0. The treatment denotes: therapeutic diphenylcyclopropenone sensitization with weekly scalp DPC. This clonotype has ten or more counts. Its antigen is as yet unknown. Here the sequenced sample was whole blood, taken in connection with sensitization to the hapten diphenylcyclopropenone (DPC). The receptor was isolated from a woman aged 45-60 years with alopecia areata. Some clones in this sample may be carry-over from other donors' samples. This chain links TRBV12-3 or TRBV12-4 with TRBJ1-5; 9 bases line up with TRBD1. This chain's CDR3 is CASRSQGARGNQPQHF. The CDR3 DNA sequence: TGTGCCAGCAGATCACAGGGGGCTCGGGGCAATCAGCCCCAGCATTTT.